What follows are 6 T cell receptor beta chains derived from one specimen sequenced in a study of blood T cell repertoires in COVID-19 (dated by TCRdb to 2020 to 2021). Library preparation employed the immunoSEQ multiplex PCR assay. TCRdb took this table from immuneACCESS and kept in-frame rearrangements with V and J called. Such tables lack part of the clones; where checked against another copy, unresolved V genes explain under half of the gap, and the rest is unexplained. The sample table records about 140,000 clones; 87% of these occur just once. Jointly, the top ten make up over 9% of the sample. The sample comprised PBMCs or T cells enriched from blood (not recorded which). The receptors here all came from a man between 60 and 70 years old who had recovered from COVID-19.

This sequence joins TRBV27 and TRBJ2-7; 9 bases map to TRBD2. The CDR3 runs to 15 residues. Germline CDR1 is MNHEY and CDR2 is SMNVEV (reference sequence). Trimming at V came to 2 bases and at J to 12 bases, leaving 14 bases not matched to a gene. The CDR3 is CASSLGASGVQATYF. DNA of the CDR3: TGTGCCAGCAGTTTAGGGGCTAGCGGGGTCCAGGCGACGTACTTC.

This chain connects TRBV27 to TRBJ2-7; 8 nucleotides match TRBD1. The CDR3 sequence is 14 residues long. The J segment lost 4 bases and the V segment lost 6 bases, leaving 8 bases of the junction unmatched. Germline CDR1 reads MNHEY; CDR2 reads SMNVEV (reference sequence). CDR3 residues: CASSGTGNLYEQYF. The CDR3 nucleotides are TGTGCCAGCAGCGGGACAGGAAACCTTTACGAGCAGTACTTC.

As DNA, the CDR3 is TGTGCCAGCAGCCCCGATAGATTGTCCTCGGGCTATGGCTACACCTTC. It translates to CASSPDRLSSGYGYTF. V is TRBV4-2 and J is TRBJ1-2; D is undetermined. The germline V gene has CDR1 LGHNA and CDR2 YNFKEQ. The CDR3 consists of 16 residues. Deletions cut 4 bases from V and 4 bases from J, with 19 bases between.

V and J are TRBV3-1 (or the pseudogene TRBV3-2) and TRBJ2-7; tentative D call: TRBD2 (7 bases). The CDR3 has 15 amino acids. Germline assignment: CDR1 LGHDT and CDR2 YNNKEL (reference sequence). V was clipped by 4 bases and J by 5 bases, with 18 bases between them. The CDR3: CASSPGSGGLHEQYF. The CDR3 region has the DNA TGTGCCAGCAGCCCAGGTTCCGGGGGGCTCCACGAGCAGTACTTC.

The genes are TRBV4-1 and TRBJ1-6; 7 bases map to TRBD1. The junction had 4 bases not matched to a gene; V was cut back by 2 bases and J by 6 bases. In germline, CDR1 is MGHRA, CDR2 YSYEKL. The CDR3 has 15 amino acids. For the CDR3, the DNA is TGCGCCAGCAGCCAACGGGACAGCTTTAATTCACCCCTCCACTTT. Amino acids: CASSQRDSFNSPLHF.

The chain combines TRBV30 with TRBJ1-1; tentatively, D is TRBD1 (6 bases). The CDR3 is made up of 14 amino acids. Trimming pared 5 bases from V and 5 bases from J, leaving 18 bases between. Germline values: CDR1 GTSNPN, CDR2 SVGIG (reference sequence). In nucleotides, the CDR3 is TGTGCCTGGCGAAAACAGGGAAGTTGGACTGAAGCTTTCTTT. Amino acids: CAWRKQGSWTEAFF. Combining the CDR3 with reference TRBV30 and TRBJ1-1 gives the whole variable domain SQTIHQWPATLVQPVGSPLSLECTVEGTSNPNLYWYRQAAGRGLQLLFYSVGIGQISSEVPQNLSASRPQDRQFILSSKKLLLSDSGFYLCAWRKQGSWTEAFFGQGTRLTVV.